The sequence of this T cell receptor beta chain was determined in a study of vaccination and CD4 T cells after COVID-19. Sequenced with the Oncomine TCR Beta short-read assay was DNA taken from cultured CD4+ T cells. In TCRdb, the PCR reads were re-called with MiXCR into one record per CDR3 protein. This table has around 15,000 distinct CDR3 sequences, roughly 57% appearing once. Time point reported: late sampling 161 to 241 days after vaccination in a few convalescent patients. Treatment meaning: roughly 10-day PBMC culture with coronavirus spike peptide pools or control peptides (ViraFEST assay). Following expansion of antigen-specific T cells with peptide pools, ViraFEST then sequenced TCRs. As concerns this clonotype: Its antigen is not known.

CDR1 and CDR2 (germline): SEHNR, FQNEAQ (reference sequence). Trimming at V came to 5 bases and at J to 7 bases, leaving 13 bases not matched to a gene. The CDR3 is made up of 15 amino acids. Broader study findings: The rise in median SARS-CoV-2-reactive clonotypes, from roughly 22 to 38, was not significant.

The sequence came from a human donor who had recovered from COVID-19. Sample: CD4+ T cells from blood, cultured in vitro, taken about 7 months after SARS-CoV-2 vaccination. This rearrangement joins TRBV7-9 to TRBJ2-7, with 8 bases that match TRBD2. CDR3 in DNA: TGTGCCAGCAGCCCCCGGGGGGGGGGCGGAAGGGAGCAGTACTTC. It encodes CASSPRGGGGREQYF.